This TCR beta chain was recovered during a study of blood T cell repertoires in COVID-19. Study at large: T cells, B-cell-depleted T cells, or PBMCs supplied cDNA or gDNA.

V lost 3 bases to trimming and J lost 4 bases, with 12 bases between them. This CDR3 is built from 14 residues. Germline loops: CDR1 LNHDA, CDR2 SQIVND (reference sequence). Researchers sorted participants into cohorts using their self-reported clinical history. Methods used by the authors: Amplification of reference gene primers provided the estimated nucleated cell counts. The table came from immunoSEQ multiplex PCR; TCRdb's copy has only in-frame clones and leaves some out. V, J and clone size were drawn from that table, and D and trimming were deduced from the DNA. In the table there are around 140,000 clones, about 89% of which are singletons.

The chain carries TRBV19 and TRBJ1-2, with D perhaps matching TRBD1 (6 bases). The sequenced material came from PBMCs or T cells enriched from blood (not recorded which). The sequence was collected from a man between 60 and 75 years old who had recovered from COVID-19. Here the CDR3 DNA reads TGTGCCAGTAGTATTCAGGGGTTGGGCTATGGCTACACCTTC. Residues: CASSIQGLGYGYTF.